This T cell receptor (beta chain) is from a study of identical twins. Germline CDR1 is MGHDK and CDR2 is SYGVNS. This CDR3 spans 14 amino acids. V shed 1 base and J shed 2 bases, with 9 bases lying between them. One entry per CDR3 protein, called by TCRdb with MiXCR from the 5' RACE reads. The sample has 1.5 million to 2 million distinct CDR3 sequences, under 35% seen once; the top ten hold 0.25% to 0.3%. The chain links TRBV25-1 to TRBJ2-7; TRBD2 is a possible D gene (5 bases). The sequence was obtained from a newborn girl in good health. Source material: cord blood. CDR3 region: CASSESGVPYEQYF. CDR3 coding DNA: TGTGCCAGCAGTGAATCCGGGGTACCCTACGAGCAGTACTTC.